Shown below are 2 T cell receptor beta chains from a single sample sequenced in a study of cytomegalovirus exposure and HLA in healthy donors. The PCR had 60 Vbeta and 13 Jbeta primers. Profiled with immunoSEQ multiplex PCR; TCRdb holds only in-frame clones, not every one. The data hold under 200,000 clones, with over 75% observed a single time. Sequenced material: PBMCs. Receptors originate from a woman in her fifties or sixties in good health and CMV-seronegative.

A word on this clone: Other nucleotide sequences from this sample produce the same CDR3. The J gene is TRBJ2-7, the V gene TRBV28; tentative D call: TRBD1 (5 bases). V lost 2 bases, J lost 6 bases, and 5 bases lay in between. Germline CDR1 reads MDHEN; CDR2 reads SYDVKM. This CDR3 spans 11 amino acids. The CDR3: CASSLRGEQYF. The DNA of the CDR3 is TGTGCCAGCAGTTTAAGGGGCGAGCAGTACTTC.

The chain carries TRBV9 and TRBJ2-5; 8 bases are shared with TRBD2. With 3 bases clipped from V and 4 bases from J, the junction kept 11 bases outside the gene matches. The CDR3 extends over 16 amino acids. Per germline, CDR1 SGDLS and CDR2 YYNGEE. DNA of the CDR3: TGTGCCAGCAGCGCCTATGCGGGAGGCGCTGGAGAGACCCAGTACTTC. Amino acid sequence: CASSAYAGGAGETQYF.